These T cell receptor beta chains were read from a single sample in a study of blood T cell repertoires in COVID-19. Clones were read by immunoSEQ multiplex PCR, and TCRdb kept only the in-frame ones, dropping some. The data hold some 360,000 clones, with about 90% observed a single time. The source material was PBMCs or T cells enriched from blood (not recorded which). These receptors were obtained from a woman aged 25 to 45 who had been exposed to COVID-19. Each CDR3 is given with its conserved first and last residue. D genes are given only for firm matches. Clone size, where shown, is once, few, many, or a class for clones that have expanded.

size	D	V	J	DNA	CDR3
-	-	TRBV28	TRBJ2-7	TGTGCCAGCAATCCGGCAGGGTCCTCCTACGAGCAGTACTTC	CASNPAGSSYEQYF
-	TRBD2	TRBV5-4	TRBJ2-7	TGTGCCAGCAGCTTGGCCGGGGTAGCGGGAAAAAACGAGCAGTACTTC	CASSLAGVAGKNEQYF
-	-	TRBV11-2	TRBJ2-2	TGTGCCAGCAGCTTCGCAGGGGTTCTGGGGGAGCTGTTTTTT	CASSFAGVLGELFF
-	TRBD2	TRBV10-2	TRBJ2-1	TGCGCCAGCAGTGAACTGCGGGAGAGGGGTGAGCAGTTCTTC	CASSELRERGEQFF
-	TRBD1	TRBV6-5	TRBJ1-5	TGTGCCAGCAGTTACGACAGGGGCAATCAGCCCCAGCATTTT	CASSYDRGNQPQHF
-	TRBD2	TRBV28	TRBJ2-1	TGTGCCAGCAGTCTATATAGCGGGAGCTCCTACAATGAGCAGTTCTTC	CASSLYSGSSYNEQFF
-	-	TRBV25-1	TRBJ1-5	TGTGCCAGCAGTGTATCGGGGGAAGGCAATCAGCCCCAGCATTTT	CASSVSGEGNQPQHF
-	TRBD1	TRBV5-6	TRBJ1-6	TGTGCCAGCAGCGAATCGGGACAGGGCAATTCACCCCTCCACTTT	CASSESGQGNSPLHF
few	-	TRBV7-8	TRBJ1-2	TGTGCCAGCAGCCCTGGACTGCAGGGGCTTGGCTACACCTTC	CASSPGLQGLGYTF
-	-	TRBV11-2	TRBJ1-2	TGTGCCAGCAGCTTAGTACCAGGGGATATCTATGGCTACACCTTC	CASSLVPGDIYGYTF
-	-	TRBV28	TRBJ2-1	TGTGCCAGCAGTAAGAGCGGCTACAATGAGCAGTTCTTC	CASSKSGYNEQFF
-	-	TRBV9	TRBJ1-5	TGTGCCAGCAGCGTAGGGGGGGATAGCAATCAGCCCCAGCATTTT	CASSVGGDSNQPQHF
-	-	TRBV9	TRBJ2-2	TGTGCCAGCAGCGTCGGGAGAATGGTCACCGGGGAGCTGTTTTTT	CASSVGRMVTGELFF